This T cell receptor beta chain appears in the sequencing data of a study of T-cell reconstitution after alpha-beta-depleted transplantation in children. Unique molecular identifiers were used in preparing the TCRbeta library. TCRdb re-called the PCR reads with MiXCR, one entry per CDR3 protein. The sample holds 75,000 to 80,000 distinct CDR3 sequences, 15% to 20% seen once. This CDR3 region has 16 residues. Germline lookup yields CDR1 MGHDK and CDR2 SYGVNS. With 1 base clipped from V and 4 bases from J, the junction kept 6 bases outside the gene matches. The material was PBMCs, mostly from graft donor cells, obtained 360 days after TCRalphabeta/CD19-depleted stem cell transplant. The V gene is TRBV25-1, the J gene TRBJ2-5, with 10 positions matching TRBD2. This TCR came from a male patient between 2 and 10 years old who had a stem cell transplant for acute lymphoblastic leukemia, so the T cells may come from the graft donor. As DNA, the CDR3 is TGTGCCAGCAGTGAATTGAGGCTAGCGGGAGTAGAGACCCAGTACTTC. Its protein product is CASSELRLAGVETQYF.